This T cell receptor (beta chain) was identified in a study of cytomegalovirus exposure and HLA in healthy donors. Germline loops: CDR1 SGHRS, CDR2 YFSETQ. This CDR3 spans 13 amino acids. The ends were cut back, 0 bases at V and 5 bases at J, with 8 bases in the middle. Whole-study results and caveats: Versus the 666-donor mean, an Asian-associated ancestry cluster reportedly showed fewer N-insertions in a later analysis.

In the PCR, 60 Vbeta and 13 Jbeta primers were used. The data were produced by immunoSEQ multiplex PCR, yet TCRdb's version contains in-frame clones alone and is incomplete. Its clone listing holds roughly 120,000 clones. For this clone: Its specificity is unknown.

This chain joins TRBV5-1 and TRBJ2-5; no clear D. This clonotype was sampled from a man aged 18 to 35 in good health and CMV-seronegative. Specimen: PBMCs. CDR3 sequence (DNA): TGCGCCAGCAGCTTGGGAGCTTGGGAGACCCAGTACTTC. Its protein is CASSLGAWETQYF.